This T cell receptor beta chain was retrieved from a study of T-cell memory formation after mild COVID-19. Study context: TCR clusters were largely donor specific.

Germline values: CDR1 SGHTA, CDR2 FQGNSA. V shed 2 bases and J 4 bases; nucleotides not matched to a gene: 2. The CDR3 length is 14 residues. Whole-study findings and limits: CD4+ contracting clones were found mainly in CM and EM, and CD8+ ones in EMRA. Day 37-peaking second-wave clones had unconfirmed SARS-CoV-2 specificity.

By sample share, this clonotype is medium-sized. Antigen specificity is unknown. The authors produced TCR alpha and TCR beta cDNA libraries with sample barcodes and UMIs by 5'RACE using constant-segment primers. A single record per CDR3 protein comes from TCRdb applying MiXCR to the 5' RACE reads. The data hold 350,000 to 450,000 distinct CDR3 sequences, with approximately 14% observed a single time. The clonotype comes from a man aged 18 to 30 who had mild COVID-19 (a few samples of this study predate the infection). Cell type and time point are not known. Sequenced: PBMCs or a T cell subset sorted from them (not recorded which). This chain links TRBV7-2 with TRBJ1-2; TRBD1 aligns across 9 bases. CDR3 region: CASSLPTGGYGYTF. In nucleotides, the CDR3 is TGTGCCAGCAGCTTACCGACAGGGGGCTATGGCTACACCTTC.